A single sample gave rise to the 9 T cell receptor beta chains below, sequenced in a study of T cell repertoires in cytomegalovirus infection. MiXCR, applied by TCRdb to the reads, yields one record per CDR3 protein. This sample has 350,000 to 550,000 distinct CDR3 sequences; about 33% occur once, and the top ten carry approximately 15%. The sample comprised PBMCs. The receptor source for this set is a human donor in good health (CMV status not recorded). Some clones in this sample may be carry-over from other donors' samples.

This rearrangement joins TRBV11-2 to TRBJ2-5, with 12 bases identical to TRBD1. V shed 6 bases, J shed 5 bases, and the junction held 4 bases outside the gene matches. Germline V lookup: CDR1 SGHAT, CDR2 FQNNGV. The length of the CDR3 is 14 residues. CDR3 in amino acids: CASRWDRGHETQYF. The DNA for the CDR3 is TGTGCCAGCAGATGGGACAGGGGGCATGAGACCCAGTACTTC.

The gene calls are TRBV7-9 and TRBJ1-1; TRBD1 matches 7 bases. CDR1 is SEHNR, CDR2 FQNEAQ, per germline (reference sequence). V lost 5 bases to trimming and J lost 1 base; unmatched junction nucleotides: 10. The CDR3 sequence is 16 residues long. CDR3 sequence (DNA): TGTGCCAGCAGCCCACCCCCAACAGGGGCGAACACTGAAGCTTTCTTT. Protein sequence: CASSPPPTGANTEAFF.

The J gene is TRBJ2-3, the V gene TRBV5-1, with D tentatively TRBD2 (5 bases). CDR3 size: 13 residues. Between the trimmed V and J ends, which lost 4 bases and 6 bases, there was a span of 12 bases. Germline V CDR1 and CDR2: SGHRS, YFSETQ. CDR3 loop: CASSPHGEDTQYF. DNA for the CDR3: TGCGCCAGCAGCCCACACGGGGAGGATACGCAGTATTTT.

Ten or more counts support this clonotype. The chain's CDR3 is CASSYNSGAYNEQFF. In DNA form, the CDR3 reads TGTGCCAGCAGCTACAATAGCGGGGCCTACAATGAGCAGTTCTTC. The chain combines TRBV7-9 with TRBJ2-1; TRBD2 agrees at 8 bases. The CDR3 contains 15 residues. Unmatched junction bases numbered 4, after V lost 4 bases and J lost 2 bases. The germline gives CDR1 SEHNR, CDR2 FQNEAQ (reference sequence).

This chain joins TRBV18 and TRBJ1-3; D is undetermined. Germline V gene lookup returns CDR1 KGHSH and CDR2 LQKENI. There are 14 residues in the CDR3. With 3 bases removed from V and 8 bases from J, the gap between germline ends came to 14 bases. In nucleotides, the CDR3 is TGTGCCAGCTCACCTCTCGGACGCACGGACACCATATATTTT. Its protein product is CASSPLGRTDTIYF.

A note on this clonotype: The junction departs from germline at one end; a sequencing error may be responsible. The chain joins TRBV7-2 to TRBJ2-2; D might be TRBD1 (5 bases). CDR1 SGHTA and CDR2 FQGNSA come from the germline V gene. The CDR3 has 13 amino acids. CDR3 protein: CASTLSGIGERFF. CDR3 sequence (DNA): TGTGCCAGCACCCTGTCAGGGATCGGTGAGCGGTTTTTT.

V usage is TRBV12-3 or TRBV12-4 and J usage is TRBJ2-1, with 7 bases fitting TRBD1. The CDR3 totals 15 residues. After removal of 8 bases from V and 7 bases from J, the junction contained 14 bases not matched to a gene. The CDR3 DNA reads as TGTGCCAGCCCTCCGCCGGGACAGTGTAGAAATGAGCAGTTCTTC. It yields the protein CASPPPGQCRNEQFF.

This clonotype was observed a few times. The chain uses TRBV19 and TRBJ1-1; TRBD1 matches at 9 bases. There are 13 residues in the CDR3. CDR1 and CDR2 (germline): LNHDA, SQIVND (reference sequence). J lost 5 bases, V lost 6 bases, and 4 bases had no gene match. CDR3 amino acids: CASRGQGWTEAFF. The CDR3 coding sequence is TGTGCCAGTAGGGGACAGGGTTGGACTGAAGCTTTCTTT. The full variable domain, in which reference TRBV19 and TRBJ1-1 provide the parts outside the CDR3, is DGGITQSPKYLFRKEGQNVTLSCEQNLNHDAMYWYRQDPGQGLRLIYYSQIVNDFQKGDIAEGYSVSREKKESFPLTVTSAQKNPTAFYLCASRGQGWTEAFFGQGTRLTVV.

The chain links TRBV19 to TRBJ1-5, with 8 positions matching TRBD1. The CDR3 extends over 14 amino acids. V lost 7 bases to trimming and J lost 7 bases; unmatched junction nucleotides: 9. CDR1 and CDR2 (germline): LNHDA, SQIVND (reference sequence). CDR3 protein: CASILTGGRQPQHF. CDR3 sequence (DNA): TGTGCCAGTATTCTTACAGGGGGAAGGCAGCCCCAGCATTTT.